This record looks at one T cell receptor (beta chain) sequence and its context. This entry belongs to a study of T-cell reconstitution after alpha-beta-depleted transplantation in children. The authors prepared the TCRbeta library with unique molecular identifiers. TCRdb analysed the PCR reads with MiXCR anew, one entry per CDR3 protein. The data contain about half a million distinct CDR3 sequences, roughly an eighth of them singletons. The germline V gene has CDR1 LGHNA and CDR2 YSLEER. This CDR3 has 15 residues. J was trimmed by 7 bases and V by 1 base; bases with no gene match: 4. This receptor was taken from a human donor who donated a stem cell graft to a child with combined immunodeficiency. The V and J genes are TRBV4-3 and TRBJ2-5; TRBD2 matches 12 bases. Material: PBMCs from the stem cell graft donor, obtained from the stem cell graft. In nucleotides, the CDR3 is TGCGCCAGCAGCCAAGCTAGCGGGAGGGCATGGACCCAGTACTTC. It encodes CASSQASGRAWTQYF.